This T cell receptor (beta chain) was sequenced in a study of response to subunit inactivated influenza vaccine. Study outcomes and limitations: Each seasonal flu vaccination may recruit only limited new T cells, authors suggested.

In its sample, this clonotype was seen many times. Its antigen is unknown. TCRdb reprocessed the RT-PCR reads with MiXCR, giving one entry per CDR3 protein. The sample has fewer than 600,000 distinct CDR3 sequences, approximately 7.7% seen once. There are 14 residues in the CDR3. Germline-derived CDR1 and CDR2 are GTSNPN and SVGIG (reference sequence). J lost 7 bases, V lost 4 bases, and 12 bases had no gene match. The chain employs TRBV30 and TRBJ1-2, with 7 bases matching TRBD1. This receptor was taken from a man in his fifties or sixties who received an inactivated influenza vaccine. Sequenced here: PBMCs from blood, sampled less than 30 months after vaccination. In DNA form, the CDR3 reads TGTGCCTGGATCCCGCAGGGGGGGCGATCTGGCTACACCTTC. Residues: CAWIPQGGRSGYTF.